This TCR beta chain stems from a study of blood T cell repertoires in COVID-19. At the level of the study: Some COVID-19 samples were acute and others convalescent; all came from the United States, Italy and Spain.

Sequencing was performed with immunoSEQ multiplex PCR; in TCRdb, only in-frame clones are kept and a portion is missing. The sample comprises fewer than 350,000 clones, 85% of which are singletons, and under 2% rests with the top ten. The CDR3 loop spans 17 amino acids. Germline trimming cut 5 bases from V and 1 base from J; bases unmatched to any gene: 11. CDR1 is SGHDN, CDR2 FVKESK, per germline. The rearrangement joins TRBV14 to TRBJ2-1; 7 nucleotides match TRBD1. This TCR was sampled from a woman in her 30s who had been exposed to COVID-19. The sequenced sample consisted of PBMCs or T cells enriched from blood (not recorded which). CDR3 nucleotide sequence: TGTGCCAGCAGCGTAAATAAGGGGGCAAGTTCCTACAATGAGCAGTTCTTC. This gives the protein CASSVNKGASSYNEQFF.